This T cell receptor (beta chain) was identified in a study of cytomegalovirus exposure and HLA in healthy donors. Study outcomes and limitations: Among TCR beta chains, those listed as cytomegalovirus-associated numbered fewer than 200. Sequences of the TCR beta chain were said to predict the HLA-A and HLA-B alleles of most subjects accurately. The study carried out a later analysis of TCR beta sequences. It associated 16,951 of them with specific HLA alleles at a false discovery rate of 0.05. In a later analysis, parvovirus B19, influenza, CMV and Epstein-Barr virus appeared linked to several top co-occurrence clusters.

Primers included in the PCR were 60 Vbeta and 13 Jbeta primers. Sequenced by immunoSEQ multiplex PCR; TCRdb stores in-frame clones only, minus some. Altogether more than 95,000 clones are present, 81% being singletons, with the ten largest covering 3.9%. With V trimmed by 5 bases and J by 2 bases, 5 bases remained unmatched. This CDR3 region has 14 residues. Germline CDR1 MNHNS, CDR2 SASEGT. In the case of this clone: Its antigen is unidentified.

Sequences were obtained from PBMCs. The chain recombines TRBV6-1 with TRBJ2-7; 8 bases are a match to TRBD1. The clonotype comes from a woman between 25 and 40 years old in good health and CMV-seronegative. CDR3 residues: CASSTGTGAYEQYF. The DNA of the CDR3 is TGTGCCAGCAGTACCGGGACAGGTGCCTACGAGCAGTACTTC.